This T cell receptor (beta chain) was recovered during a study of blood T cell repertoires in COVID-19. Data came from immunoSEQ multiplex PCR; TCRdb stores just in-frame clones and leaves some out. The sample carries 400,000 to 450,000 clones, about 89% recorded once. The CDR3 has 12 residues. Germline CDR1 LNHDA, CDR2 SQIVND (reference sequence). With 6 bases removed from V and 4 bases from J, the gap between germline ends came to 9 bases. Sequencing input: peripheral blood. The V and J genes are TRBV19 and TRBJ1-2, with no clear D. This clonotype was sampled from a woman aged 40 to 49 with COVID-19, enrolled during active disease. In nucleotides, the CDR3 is TGTGCCAGTAGGAGTTCGGGCTATGGCTACACCTTC. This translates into CASRSSGYGYTF.